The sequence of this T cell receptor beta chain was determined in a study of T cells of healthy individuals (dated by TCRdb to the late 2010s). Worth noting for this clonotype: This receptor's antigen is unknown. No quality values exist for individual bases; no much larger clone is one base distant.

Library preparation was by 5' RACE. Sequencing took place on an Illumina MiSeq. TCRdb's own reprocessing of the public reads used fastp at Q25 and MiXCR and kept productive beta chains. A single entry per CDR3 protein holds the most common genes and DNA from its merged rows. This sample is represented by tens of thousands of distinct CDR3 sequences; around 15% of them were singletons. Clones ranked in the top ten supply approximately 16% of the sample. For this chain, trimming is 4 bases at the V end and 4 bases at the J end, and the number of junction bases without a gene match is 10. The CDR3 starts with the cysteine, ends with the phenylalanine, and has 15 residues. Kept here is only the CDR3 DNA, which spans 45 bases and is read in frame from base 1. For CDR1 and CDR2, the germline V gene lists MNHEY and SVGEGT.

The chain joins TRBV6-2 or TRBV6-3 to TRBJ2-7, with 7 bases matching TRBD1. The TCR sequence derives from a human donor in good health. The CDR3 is CASSLRGGERYEQYF. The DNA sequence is TGTGCCAGCAGTTTAAGAGGGGGCGAGAGGTACGAGCAGTACTTC.